The clone carrying this TCR beta chain has just a few counts. The data stem from a study of blood T cell repertoires in COVID-19. Original data processing: Reference gene primer amplification gave estimated nucleated cell counts. Clones were sequenced by immunoSEQ multiplex PCR, and TCRdb holds only the in-frame ones, with some missing. V and J calls plus clone size are reproduced from that table; the DNA served to infer D and trimming. The repertoire includes some 260,000 clones, about 81% of them detected once, and around 3.9% sits in the top ten. The CDR3 totals 16 residues. Germline V gene sequence: CDR1 LGHDT, CDR2 YNNKEL (reference sequence). Trimming shortened V by 5 bases and J by 4 bases, and 18 bases separated the two germline ends.

The chain employs TRBV3-1 (or the pseudogene TRBV3-2) and TRBJ1-3; D is perhaps TRBD1 (6 bases). The sequenced sample consisted of PBMCs or T cells enriched from blood (not recorded which). The receptor comes from a young man with acute COVID-19. In nucleotides, the CDR3 is TGTGCCAGCAGCTTCACCGGGACAATACTCGGAAACACCATATATTTT. Translation gives CASSFTGTILGNTIYF.